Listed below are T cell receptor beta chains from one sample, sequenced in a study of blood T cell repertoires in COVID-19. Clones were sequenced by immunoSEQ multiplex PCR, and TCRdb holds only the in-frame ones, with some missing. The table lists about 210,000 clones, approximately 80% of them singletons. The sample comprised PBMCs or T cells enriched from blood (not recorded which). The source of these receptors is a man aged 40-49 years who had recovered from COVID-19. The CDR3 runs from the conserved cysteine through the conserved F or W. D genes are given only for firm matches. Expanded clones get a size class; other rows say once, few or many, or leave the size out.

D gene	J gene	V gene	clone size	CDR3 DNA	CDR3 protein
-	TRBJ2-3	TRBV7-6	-	TGTGCCAGCAGTCAAGGGGGGGCTAGCACAGATACGCAGTATTTT	CASSQGGASTDTQYF
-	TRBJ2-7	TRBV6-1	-	TGTGCCAGCAGTGATTCTCTTGCGGGGTTTCCCTACGAGCAGTACTTC	CASSDSLAGFPYEQYF
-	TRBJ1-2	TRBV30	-	TGTGCCTGGGATTTAACAGGGCTAGACTATGGCTACACCTTC	CAWDLTGLDYGYTF
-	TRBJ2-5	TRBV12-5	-	TGTGCTAGTGGAACACGGGACATTAGGACCCAGTACTTC	CASGTRDIRTQYF
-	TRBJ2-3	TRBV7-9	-	TGTGCCAGCAGCTTAGCGGGGGGAGATACGCAGTATTTT	CASSLAGGDTQYF
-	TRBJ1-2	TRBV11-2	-	TGTGCCAGCAGCTTAGGATCCTCGACACTCAACTATGGCTACACCTTC	CASSLGSSTLNYGYTF
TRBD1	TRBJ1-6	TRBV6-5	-	TGTGCCAGCAGACCACGGGGGACAGGGAATTCACCCCTCCACTTT	CASRPRGTGNSPLHF
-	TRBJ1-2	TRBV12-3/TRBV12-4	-	TGTGCCAGTACAGGGTTGAGGGGCTACACCTTC	CASTGLRGYTF
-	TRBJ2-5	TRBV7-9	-	TGTGCCAGCAGCTTAATGGCGGCCAAAGAGACCCAGTACTTC	CASSLMAAKETQYF
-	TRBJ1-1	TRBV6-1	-	TGTGCCAGCAGTGAATCCGGCACTAGTGGAAAAGCTTTCTTT	CASSESGTSGKAFF
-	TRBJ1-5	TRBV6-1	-	TGTGCCAGCAGTGCACTGGGGGGGGGTTACTATCAGCCCCAGCATTTT	CASSALGGGYYQPQHF
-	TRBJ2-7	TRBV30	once	TGTGCCTGGAAAAGAGGGGGGGCATCCTACGAGCAGTACTTC	CAWKRGGASYEQYF
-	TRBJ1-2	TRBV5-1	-	TGCGCCAGCAGCCTGGACAGCCATTCCTATGGCTACACCTTC	CASSLDSHSYGYTF
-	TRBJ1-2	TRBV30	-	TGTGCCTGGAGCACCCGGGGGGCTGGCTACACCTTC	CAWSTRGAGYTF
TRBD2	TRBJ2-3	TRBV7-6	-	TGTGCCAGCAGCACAACGACTAGCGGGAGTGGCACGCAGTATTTT	CASSTTTSGSGTQYF
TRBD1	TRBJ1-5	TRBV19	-	TGTGCCAGTAGTCCCCCTCCGGCAGGGGGTATATCAAAACGGAATCAGCCCCAGCATTTT	CASSPPPAGGISKRNQPQHF
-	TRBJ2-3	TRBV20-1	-	TGCAGTGCTAGTGCCAGCGGTTATTCAGATACGCAGTATTTT	CSASASGYSDTQYF
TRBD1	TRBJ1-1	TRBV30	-	TGTGCCTGGAAAGGACAGGGGTGGGGAATGAACACTGAAGCTTTCTTT	CAWKGQGWGMNTEAFF
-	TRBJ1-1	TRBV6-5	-	TGTGCCAGCAGCCTAAGTACAGGGCGCACTGAAGCTTTCTTT	CASSLSTGRTEAFF
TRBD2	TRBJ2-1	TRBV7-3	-	TGTGCCAGCAGCCTCCGCGGGGGACTGAACAATGAGCAGTTCTTC	CASSLRGGLNNEQFF
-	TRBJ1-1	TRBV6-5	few	TGTGCCAGCAGCCGCGTGGCGGGGCAGGCTGAAGCTTTCTTT	CASSRVAGQAEAFF
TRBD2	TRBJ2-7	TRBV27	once	TGTGCCAGCAGTACTCCTACTAGCGGCCCCTACGAGCAGTACTTC	CASSTPTSGPYEQYF
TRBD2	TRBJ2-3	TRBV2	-	TGTGCCAGCTCCGGGCGGGAGGGGGTCACAGATACGCAGTATTTT	CASSGREGVTDTQYF
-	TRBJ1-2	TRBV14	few	TGTGCCAGCAGCCAATACAGGGCCTATGGCTACACCTTC	CASSQYRAYGYTF
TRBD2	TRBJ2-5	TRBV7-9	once	TGTGCCAGCAGCCAACTTGCGGGGGTAAATGGGGAGACCCAGTACTTC	CASSQLAGVNGETQYF
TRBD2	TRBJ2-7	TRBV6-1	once	TGTGCCAGCAGTGAAACCCGCGGGGAGGGCGAGCAGTACTTC	CASSETRGEGEQYF
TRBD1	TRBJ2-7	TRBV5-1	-	TGCGCCAGCAGCTCCGGACAGGGGACCTACGAGCAGTACTTC	CASSSGQGTYEQYF
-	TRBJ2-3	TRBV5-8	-	TGTGCCAGCAGCTCTAGCACAGATACGCAGTATTTT	CASSSSTDTQYF
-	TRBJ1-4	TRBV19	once	TGTGCCAGTAGCCCCATTCCAGGGATCGAAACTAATGAAAAACTGTTTTTT	CASSPIPGIETNEKLFF
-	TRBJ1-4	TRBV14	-	TGTGCCAGCAGCCAACGGTGGCAGGGAAATGAAAAACTGTTTTTT	CASSQRWQGNEKLFF